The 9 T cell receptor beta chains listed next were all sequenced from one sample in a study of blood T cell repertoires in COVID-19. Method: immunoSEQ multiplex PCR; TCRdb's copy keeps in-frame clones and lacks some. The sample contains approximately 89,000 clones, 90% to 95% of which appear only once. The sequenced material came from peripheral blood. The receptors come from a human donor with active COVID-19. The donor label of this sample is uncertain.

This CDR3 reads CASSWAGGLEETQYF. In nucleotides, the CDR3 is TGTGCCAGCAGTTGGGCGGGAGGGCTTGAAGAGACCCAGTACTTC. V gene TRBV6-5 combines with J gene TRBJ2-5, with 9 bases identical to TRBD2. Per the germline V gene, CDR1 is MNHEY and CDR2 is SVGAGI. The CDR3 has 15 amino acids. The trim removed 4 bases at V and 3 bases at J, leaving 6 bases unmatched.

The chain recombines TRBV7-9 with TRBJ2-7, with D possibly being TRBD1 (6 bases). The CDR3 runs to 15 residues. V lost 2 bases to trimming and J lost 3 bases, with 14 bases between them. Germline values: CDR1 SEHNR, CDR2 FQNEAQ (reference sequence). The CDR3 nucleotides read TGTGCCAGCAGCTTACCCTCAGCAGGGGTCTACGAGCAGTACTTC. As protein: CASSLPSAGVYEQYF.

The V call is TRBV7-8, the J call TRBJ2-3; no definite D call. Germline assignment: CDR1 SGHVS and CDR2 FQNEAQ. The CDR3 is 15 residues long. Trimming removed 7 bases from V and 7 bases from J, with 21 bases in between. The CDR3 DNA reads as TGTGCCAGCACCCTCGGAGCGTCCTCTCCTAATACGCAGTATTTT. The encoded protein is CASTLGASSPNTQYF.

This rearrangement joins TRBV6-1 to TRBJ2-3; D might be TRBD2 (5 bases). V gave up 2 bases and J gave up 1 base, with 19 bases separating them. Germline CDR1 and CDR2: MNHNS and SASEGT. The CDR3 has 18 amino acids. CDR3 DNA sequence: TGTGCCAGCAGTGAATATGTGGGAGCGGTCCCTGGCACAGATACGCAGTATTTT. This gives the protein CASSEYVGAVPGTDTQYF.

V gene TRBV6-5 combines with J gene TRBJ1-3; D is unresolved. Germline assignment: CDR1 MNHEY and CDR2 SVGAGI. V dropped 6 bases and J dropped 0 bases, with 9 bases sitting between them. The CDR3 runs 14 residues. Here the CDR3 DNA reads TGTGCCAGCAGCGAGGTGTTCTCTGGAAACACCATATATTTT. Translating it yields CASSEVFSGNTIYF.

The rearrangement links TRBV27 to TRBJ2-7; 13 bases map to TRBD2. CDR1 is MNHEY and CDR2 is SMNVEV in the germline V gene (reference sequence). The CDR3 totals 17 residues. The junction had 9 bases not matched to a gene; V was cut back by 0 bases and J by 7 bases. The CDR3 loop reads CASSLSVRLAGGGEQYF. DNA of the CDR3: TGTGCCAGCAGTTTATCAGTCCGACTAGCGGGAGGCGGAGAGCAGTACTTC.

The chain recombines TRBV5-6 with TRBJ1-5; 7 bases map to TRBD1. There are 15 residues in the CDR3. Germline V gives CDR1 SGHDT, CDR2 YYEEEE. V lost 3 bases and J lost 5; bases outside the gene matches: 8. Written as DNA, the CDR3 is TGTGCCAGCAGCTCAGTTGACAGGGACCATCAGCCCCAGCATTTT. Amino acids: CASSSVDRDHQPQHF. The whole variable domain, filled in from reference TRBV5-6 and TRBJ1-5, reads DAGVTQSPTHLIKTRGQQVTLRCSPKSGHDTVSWYQQALGQGPQFIFQYYEEEERQRGNFPDRFSGHQFPNYSSELNVNALLLGDSALYLCASSSVDRDHQPQHFGDGTRLSIL.

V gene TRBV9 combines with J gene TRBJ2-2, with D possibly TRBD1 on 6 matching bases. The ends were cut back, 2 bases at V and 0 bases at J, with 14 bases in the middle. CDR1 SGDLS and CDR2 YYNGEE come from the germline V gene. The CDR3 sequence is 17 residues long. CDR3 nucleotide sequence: TGTGCCAGCAGCGTGGGGGCCGACAGGCCGAACACCGGGGAGCTGTTTTTT. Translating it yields CASSVGADRPNTGELFF.

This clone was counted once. Here the CDR3 DNA reads TGTGCCAGCAGTGAATCGGGTAGACAGACAGTCTACACCTTC. This encodes CASSESGRQTVYTF. This chain links TRBV6-1 with TRBJ1-2; D perhaps matches TRBD1 (5 bases). The V gene lost 2 bases and the J gene lost 10 bases, with 17 bases spanning the gap. This CDR3 contains 14 residues. CDR1 is MNHNS and CDR2 is SASEGT in the germline V gene.